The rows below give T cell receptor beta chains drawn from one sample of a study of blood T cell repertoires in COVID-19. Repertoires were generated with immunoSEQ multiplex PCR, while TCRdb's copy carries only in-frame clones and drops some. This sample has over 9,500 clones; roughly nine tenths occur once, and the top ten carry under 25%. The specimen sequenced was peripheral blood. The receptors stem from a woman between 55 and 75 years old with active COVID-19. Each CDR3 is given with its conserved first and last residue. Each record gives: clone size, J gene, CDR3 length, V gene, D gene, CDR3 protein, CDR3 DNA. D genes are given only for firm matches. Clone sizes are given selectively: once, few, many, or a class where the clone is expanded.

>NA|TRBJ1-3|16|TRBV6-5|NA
CASSYSRTISGNTIYF
TGTGCCAGCAGTTACTCCCGGACAATTTCTGGAAACACCATATATTTT
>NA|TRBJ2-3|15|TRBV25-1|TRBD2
CASSEFGGGADTQYF
TGTGCCAGCAGTGAATTCGGCGGGGGGGCAGATACGCAGTATTTT
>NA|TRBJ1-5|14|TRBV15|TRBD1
CATSRDRGNQPQHF
TGTGCCACCAGCCGGGACAGGGGAAATCAGCCCCAGCATTTT
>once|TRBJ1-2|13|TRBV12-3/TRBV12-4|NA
CASSLAGGGGYTF
TGTGCCAGCAGTTTAGCAGGTGGGGGCGGCTACACCTTC
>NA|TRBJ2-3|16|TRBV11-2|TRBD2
CASSLEGLAVSDTQYF
TGTGCCAGCAGCTTAGAGGGGCTAGCGGTCTCAGATACGCAGTATTTT
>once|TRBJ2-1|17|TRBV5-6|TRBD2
CASSDIIAGDPGDEQFF
TGTGCCAGCAGCGACATCATAGCGGGCGACCCCGGGGATGAGCAGTTCTTC
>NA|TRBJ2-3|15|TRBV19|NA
CASSRGGIRGDTQYF
TGTGCCAGTAGTAGGGGTGGCATAAGGGGGGATACGCAGTATTTT
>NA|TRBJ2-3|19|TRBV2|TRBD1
CASSEAPPGTGSSTDTQYF
TGTGCCAGCAGTGAAGCGCCCCCGGGGACAGGGTCCAGCACAGATACGCAGTATTTT
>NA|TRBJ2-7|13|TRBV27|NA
CASSFSSSYEQYF
TGTGCCAGCAGTTTTTCCAGCTCCTACGAGCAGTACTTC
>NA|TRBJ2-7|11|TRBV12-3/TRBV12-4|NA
CASSSSGWQYF
TGTGCCAGCAGTTCCTCAGGGTGGCAGTACTTC
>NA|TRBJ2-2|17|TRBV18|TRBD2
CASSRLTSGMNTGELFF
TGTGCCAGCTCTCGGTTGACTAGCGGGATGAACACCGGGGAGCTGTTTTTT
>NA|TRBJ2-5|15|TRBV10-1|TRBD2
CASSDSTSGTETQYF
TGCGCCAGCAGTGACAGCACTAGCGGGACGGAGACCCAGTACTTC
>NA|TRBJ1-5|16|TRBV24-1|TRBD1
CATSDPRQGNNQPQHF
TGTGCCACCAGTGATCCCCGACAGGGAAACAATCAGCCCCAGCATTTT
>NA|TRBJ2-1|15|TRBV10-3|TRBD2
CAIRGGTEPYNEQFF
TGTGCCATCAGGGGGGGGACGGAACCTTACAATGAGCAGTTCTTC
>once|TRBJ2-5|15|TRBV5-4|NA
CASSRRADSQETQYF
TGTGCCAGCAGCCGCCGCGCCGACTCACAAGAGACCCAGTACTTC
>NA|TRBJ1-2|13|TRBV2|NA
CASADNSNYGYTF
TGTGCCAGCGCCGATAACTCTAACTATGGCTACACCTTC
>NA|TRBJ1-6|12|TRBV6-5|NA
CASSQGNSPLHF
TGTGCCAGCAGCCAGGGGAATTCACCCCTCCACTTT
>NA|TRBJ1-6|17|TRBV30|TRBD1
CAWGRQGGYSYNSPLHF
TGTGCCTGGGGTCGACAGGGTGGTTACTCCTATAATTCACCCCTCCACTTT
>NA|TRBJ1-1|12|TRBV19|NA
CATRFGYTEAFF
TGTGCCACCCGGTTCGGTTACACTGAAGCTTTCTTT
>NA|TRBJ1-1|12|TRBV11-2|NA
CASSFVPEKAFF
TGTGCCAGCAGCTTCGTTCCGGAGAAAGCTTTCTTT
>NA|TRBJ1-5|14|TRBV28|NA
CASNGDYSNQPQHF
TGTGCCAGCAACGGGGATTATAGCAATCAGCCCCAGCATTTT
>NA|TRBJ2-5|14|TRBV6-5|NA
CASRTAGAGQTQYF
TGTGCCAGCCGCACCGCGGGGGCGGGTCAGACCCAGTACTTC
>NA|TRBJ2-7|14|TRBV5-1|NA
CASSLGTDPYEQYF
TGCGCCAGCAGCTTGGGGACAGATCCCTACGAGCAGTACTTC
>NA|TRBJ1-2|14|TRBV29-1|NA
CSVALTGANYGYTF
TGCAGCGTTGCGCTGACAGGAGCTAACTATGGCTACACCTTC
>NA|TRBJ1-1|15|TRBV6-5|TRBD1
CASSPGQAGNTEAFF
TGTGCCAGCAGTCCTGGACAGGCGGGGAACACTGAAGCTTTCTTT
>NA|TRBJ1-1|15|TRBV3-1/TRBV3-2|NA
CASSQGKGGGTEAFF
TGTGCCAGCAGCCAAGGGAAAGGGGGTGGCACTGAAGCTTTCTTT
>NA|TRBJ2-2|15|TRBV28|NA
CASSFPDLNTGELFF
TGTGCCAGCAGTTTCCCAGACTTGAACACCGGGGAGCTGTTTTTT
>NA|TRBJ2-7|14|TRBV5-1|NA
CASSFQDSSYEQYF
TGCGCCAGCAGCTTCCAGGACAGCTCCTACGAGCAGTACTTC
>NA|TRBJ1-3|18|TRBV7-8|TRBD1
CASSLVSRQGDIGNTIYF
TGTGCCAGCAGCTTAGTTTCCCGACAGGGAGATATTGGAAACACCATATATTTT
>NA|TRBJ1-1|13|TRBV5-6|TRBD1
CASSRGQYTEAFF
TGTGCCAGCAGCCGGGGACAGTATACTGAAGCTTTCTTT
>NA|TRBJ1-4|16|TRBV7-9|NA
CASSLAETGTNEKLFF
TGTGCCAGCAGCTTAGCGGAGACTGGAACTAATGAAAAACTGTTTTTT
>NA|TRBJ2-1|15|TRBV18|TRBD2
CASSGGLAGGNEQFF
TGTGCCAGCTCAGGGGGACTAGCGGGAGGTAATGAGCAGTTCTTC
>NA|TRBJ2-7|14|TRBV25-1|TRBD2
CASSREAGAYEQYF
TGTGCCAGCAGTCGCGAGGCGGGAGCTTACGAGCAGTACTTC
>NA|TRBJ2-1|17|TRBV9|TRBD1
CASSAKETGSSYNEQFF
TGTGCCAGCAGCGCTAAAGAGACAGGGAGCTCCTACAATGAGCAGTTCTTC
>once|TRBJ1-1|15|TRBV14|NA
CASSQEGRGNTEAFF
TGTGCCAGCAGCCAAGAAGGCAGGGGGAACACTGAAGCTTTCTTT
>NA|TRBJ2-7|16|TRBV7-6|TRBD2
CASSSTPSGSNYEQYF
TGTGCCAGCAGCTCTACCCCTAGCGGATCAAACTACGAGCAGTACTTC
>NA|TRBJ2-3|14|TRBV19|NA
CASTAGRGPDTQYF
TGTGCCAGTACCGCGGGCAGGGGACCAGATACGCAGTATTTT
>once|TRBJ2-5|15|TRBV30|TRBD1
CAWRKGTGGEKTQYF
TGTGCCTGGAGAAAGGGGACAGGGGGCGAAAAGACCCAGTACTTC
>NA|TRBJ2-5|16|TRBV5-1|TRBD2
CASSLGGGGLRETQYF
TGCGCCAGCAGCCTGGGAGGCGGGGGGCTCAGGGAGACCCAGTACTTC
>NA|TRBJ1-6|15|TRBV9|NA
CASSVGAPGGSPLHF
TGTGCCAGCAGCGTAGGTGCCCCGGGGGGTTCACCCCTCCACTTT
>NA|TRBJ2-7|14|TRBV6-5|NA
CASSYGQGAYEQYF
TGTGCCAGCAGTTACGGGCAGGGCGCCTACGAGCAGTACTTC
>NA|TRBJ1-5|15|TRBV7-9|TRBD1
CASSPTGVSLQPQHF
TGTGCCAGCAGCCCTACAGGGGTAAGCCTACAGCCCCAGCATTTT
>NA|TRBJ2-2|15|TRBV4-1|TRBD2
CASSQTRGSGGELFF
TGCGCCAGCAGCCAAACACGCGGGAGTGGCGGGGAGCTGTTTTTT
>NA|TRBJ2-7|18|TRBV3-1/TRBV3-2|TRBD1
CASSHRNSLGTENYEQYF
TGTGCCAGCAGCCATAGGAACAGCCTAGGGACAGAGAACTACGAGCAGTACTTC
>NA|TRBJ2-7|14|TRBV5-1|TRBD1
CASSLKGTGSEQYF
TGCGCCAGCAGCTTGAAGGGGACAGGGAGCGAGCAGTACTTC
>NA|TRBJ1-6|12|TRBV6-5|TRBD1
CAAGGAGSPLHF
TGTGCAGCAGGGGGCGCGGGTTCACCCCTCCACTTT
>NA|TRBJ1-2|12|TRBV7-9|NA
CASSLDRMSYTF
TGTGCCAGCAGCTTGGACAGAATGTCCTACACCTTC
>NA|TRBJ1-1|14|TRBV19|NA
CASTPGGQGTEAFF
TGTGCCAGTACCCCGGGGGGGCAAGGCACTGAAGCTTTCTTT
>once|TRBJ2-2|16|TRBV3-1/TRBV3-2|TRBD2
CASSQIGTSGAGELFF
TGTGCCAGCAGCCAAATCGGGACTAGCGGCGCCGGGGAGCTGTTTTTT
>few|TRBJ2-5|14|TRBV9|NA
CASSVGGYTETQYF
TGTGCCAGCAGCGTAGGCGGCTACACAGAGACCCAGTACTTC
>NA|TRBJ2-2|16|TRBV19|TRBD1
CASSIAGTGNTGELFF
TGTGCCAGTAGTATAGCGGGGACAGGGAACACCGGGGAGCTGTTTTTT
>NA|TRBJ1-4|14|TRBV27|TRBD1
CASSLRTGGEKLFF
TGTGCCAGCAGTTTAAGGACAGGGGGTGAAAAACTGTTTTTT
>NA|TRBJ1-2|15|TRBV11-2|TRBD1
CASSLTGGSPYGYTF
TGTGCCAGCAGTCTTACAGGGGGCTCTCCCTATGGCTACACCTTC
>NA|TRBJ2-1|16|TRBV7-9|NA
CASSSIRGPSYNEQFF
TGTGCCAGCAGCTCCATCAGGGGACCCTCCTACAATGAGCAGTTCTTC
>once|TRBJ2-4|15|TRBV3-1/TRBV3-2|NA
CASSQTGLAKNIQYF
TGTGCCAGCAGCCAGACAGGACTAGCCAAAAACATTCAGTACTTC
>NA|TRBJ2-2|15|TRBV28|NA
CASSPGGSYAGELFF
TGTGCCAGCAGTCCTGGGGGGTCCTACGCCGGGGAGCTGTTTTTT
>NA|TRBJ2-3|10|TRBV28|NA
CATSTDTQYF
TGTGCCACCTCCACAGATACGCAGTATTTT
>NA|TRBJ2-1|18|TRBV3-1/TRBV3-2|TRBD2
CASSQGLAGVGAYNEQFF
TGTGCCAGCAGCCAGGGACTAGCGGGAGTCGGAGCCTACAATGAGCAGTTCTTC
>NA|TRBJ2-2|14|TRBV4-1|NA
CASSQDPFTGELFF
TGCGCCAGCAGCCAAGACCCATTCACCGGGGAGCTGTTTTTT
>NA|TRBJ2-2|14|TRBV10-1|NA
CASSEVQGSGELFF
TGCGCCAGCAGTGAGGTCCAGGGGTCCGGGGAGCTGTTTTTT